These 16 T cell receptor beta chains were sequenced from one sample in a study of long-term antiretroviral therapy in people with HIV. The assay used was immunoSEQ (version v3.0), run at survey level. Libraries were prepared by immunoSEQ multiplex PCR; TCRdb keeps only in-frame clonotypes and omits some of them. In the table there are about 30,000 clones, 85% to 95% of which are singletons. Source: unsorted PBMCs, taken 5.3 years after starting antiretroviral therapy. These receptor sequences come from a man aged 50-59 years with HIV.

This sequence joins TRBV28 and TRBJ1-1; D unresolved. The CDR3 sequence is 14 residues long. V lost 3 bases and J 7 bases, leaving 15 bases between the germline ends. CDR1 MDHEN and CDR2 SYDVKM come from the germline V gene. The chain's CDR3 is CASSFDRTIFEAFF. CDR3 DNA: TGTGCCAGCAGTTTCGACCGAACAATCTTTGAAGCTTTCTTT. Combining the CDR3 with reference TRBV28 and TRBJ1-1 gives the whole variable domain DVKVTQSSRYLVKRTGEKVFLECVQDMDHENMFWYRQDPGLGLRLIYFSYDVKMKEKGDIPEGYSVSREKKERFSLILESASTNQTSMYLCASSFDRTIFEAFFGQGTRLTVV.

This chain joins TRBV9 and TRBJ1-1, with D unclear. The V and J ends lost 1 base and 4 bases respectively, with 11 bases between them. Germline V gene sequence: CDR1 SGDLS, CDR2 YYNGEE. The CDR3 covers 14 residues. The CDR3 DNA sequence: TGTGCCAGCAGCGTAAGCTTAGTGAGCACTGAAGCTTTCTTT. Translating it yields CASSVSLVSTEAFF.

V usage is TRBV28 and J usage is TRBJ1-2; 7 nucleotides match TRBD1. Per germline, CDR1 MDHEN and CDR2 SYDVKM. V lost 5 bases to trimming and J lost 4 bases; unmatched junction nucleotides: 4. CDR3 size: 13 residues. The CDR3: CASSATGSYGYTF. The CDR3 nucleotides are TGTGCCAGCAGTGCGACAGGGAGCTATGGCTACACCTTC.

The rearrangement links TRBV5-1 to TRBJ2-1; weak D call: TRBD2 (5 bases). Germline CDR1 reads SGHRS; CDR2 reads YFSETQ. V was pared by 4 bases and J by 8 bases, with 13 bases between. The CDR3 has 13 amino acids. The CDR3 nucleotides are TGCGCCAGCAGCCCAGCAATCGGGGATGAGCAGTTCTTC. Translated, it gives CASSPAIGDEQFF.

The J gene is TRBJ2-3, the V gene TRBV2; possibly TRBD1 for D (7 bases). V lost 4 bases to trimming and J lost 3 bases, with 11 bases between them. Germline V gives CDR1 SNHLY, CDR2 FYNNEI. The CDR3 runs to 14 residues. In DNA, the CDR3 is TGTGCCAGCAGTGTGACAGGGAGGACAGATACGCAGTATTTT. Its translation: CASSVTGRTDTQYF.

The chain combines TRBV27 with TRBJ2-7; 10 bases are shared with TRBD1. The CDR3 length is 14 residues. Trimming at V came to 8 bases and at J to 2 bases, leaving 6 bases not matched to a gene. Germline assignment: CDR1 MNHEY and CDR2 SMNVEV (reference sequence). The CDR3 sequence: CASRPTGGPYEQYF. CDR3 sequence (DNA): TGTGCCAGCCGCCCGACAGGGGGCCCCTACGAGCAGTACTTC.

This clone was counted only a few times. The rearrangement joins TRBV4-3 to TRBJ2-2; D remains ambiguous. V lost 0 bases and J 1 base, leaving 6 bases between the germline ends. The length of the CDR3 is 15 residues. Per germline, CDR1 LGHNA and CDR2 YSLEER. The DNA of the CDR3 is TGCGCCAGCAGCCAAGATTGGGTGAACACCGGGGAGCTGTTTTTT. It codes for CASSQDWVNTGELFF.

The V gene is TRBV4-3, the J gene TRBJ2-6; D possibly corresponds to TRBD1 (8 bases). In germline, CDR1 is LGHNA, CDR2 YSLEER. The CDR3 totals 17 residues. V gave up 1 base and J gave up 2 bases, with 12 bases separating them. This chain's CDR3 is CASSQVQGGPGANVLTF. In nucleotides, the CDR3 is TGCGCCAGCAGCCAAGTACAGGGGGGGCCTGGGGCCAACGTCCTGACTTTC.

The CDR3 DNA reads as TGCGCCAGCAGCTTAACTAGCGGGGGCTCCTACGAGCAGTACTTC. This sequence encodes CASSLTSGGSYEQYF. The rearrangement joins TRBV5-1 to TRBJ2-7; TRBD2 agrees at 11 bases. Per the germline V gene, CDR1 is SGHRS and CDR2 is YFSETQ. This CDR3 comprises 15 residues. V shed 2 bases and J 0 bases; nucleotides not matched to a gene: 1.

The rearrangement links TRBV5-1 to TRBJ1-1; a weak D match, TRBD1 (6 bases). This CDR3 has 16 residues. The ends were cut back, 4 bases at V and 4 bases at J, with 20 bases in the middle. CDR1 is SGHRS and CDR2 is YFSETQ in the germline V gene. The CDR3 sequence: CASSPGVRAIGTEAFF. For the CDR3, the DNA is TGCGCCAGCAGCCCAGGGGTGAGGGCTATAGGCACTGAAGCTTTCTTT. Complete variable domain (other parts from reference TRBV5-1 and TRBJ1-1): KAGVTQTPRYLIKTRGQQVTLSCSPISGHRSVSWYQQTPGQGLQFLFEYFSETQRNKGNFPGRFSGRQFSNSRSEMNVSTLELGDSALYLCASSPGVRAIGTEAFFGQGTRLTVV.

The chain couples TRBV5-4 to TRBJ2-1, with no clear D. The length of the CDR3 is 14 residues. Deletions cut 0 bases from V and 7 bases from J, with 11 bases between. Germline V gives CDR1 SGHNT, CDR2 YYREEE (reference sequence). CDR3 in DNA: TGTGCCAGCAGCTTGGGACGGAGTGGAAATGAGCAGTTCTTC. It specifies CASSLGRSGNEQFF.

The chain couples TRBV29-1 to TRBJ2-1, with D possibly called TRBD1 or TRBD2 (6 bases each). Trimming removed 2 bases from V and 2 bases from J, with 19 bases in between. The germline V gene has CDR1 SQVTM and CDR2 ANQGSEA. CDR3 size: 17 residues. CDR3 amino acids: CSVERGRFGGPYNEQFF. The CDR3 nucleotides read TGCAGCGTTGAAAGGGGTAGGTTTGGGGGGCCCTACAATGAGCAGTTCTTC.

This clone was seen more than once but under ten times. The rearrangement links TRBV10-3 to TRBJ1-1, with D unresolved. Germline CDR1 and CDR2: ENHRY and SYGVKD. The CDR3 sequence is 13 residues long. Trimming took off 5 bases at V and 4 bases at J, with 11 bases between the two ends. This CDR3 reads CAISNLEGTEAFF. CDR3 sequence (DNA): TGTGCCATCAGTAACCTGGAAGGCACTGAAGCTTTCTTT.

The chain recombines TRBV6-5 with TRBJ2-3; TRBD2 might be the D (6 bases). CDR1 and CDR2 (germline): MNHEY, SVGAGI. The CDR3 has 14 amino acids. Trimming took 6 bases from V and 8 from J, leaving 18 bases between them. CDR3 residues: CASSPDKWRGTQYF. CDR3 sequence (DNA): TGTGCCAGCAGCCCTGACAAATGGAGGGGTACGCAGTATTTT.

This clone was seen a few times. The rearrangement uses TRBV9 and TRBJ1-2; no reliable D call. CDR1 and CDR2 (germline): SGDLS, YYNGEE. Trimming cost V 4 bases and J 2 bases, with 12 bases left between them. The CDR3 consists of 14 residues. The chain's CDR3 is CASSSLGKNYGYTF. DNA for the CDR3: TGTGCCAGCAGCTCTTTGGGGAAGAACTATGGCTACACCTTC.

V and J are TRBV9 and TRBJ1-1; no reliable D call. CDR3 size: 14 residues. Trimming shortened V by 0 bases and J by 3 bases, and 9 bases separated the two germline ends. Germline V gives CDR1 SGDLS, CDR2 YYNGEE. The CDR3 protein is CASSVGWAHTEAFF. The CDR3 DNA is TGTGCCAGCAGCGTAGGCTGGGCCCACACTGAAGCTTTCTTT.